A selection of T cell receptor beta chains follows, all from one sample in a study of glioma-infiltrating T cells after dendritic cell vaccination. Generated by immunoSEQ multiplex PCR, the TCRdb table keeps only in-frame clones and is missing some. The sample has approximately 100,000 clones, approximately 80% seen once. Sequencing used blood, obtained before dendritic cell vaccination. The receptor source for this set is a human donor with glioblastoma. Both conserved end residues are part of each CDR3. The D gene is left open where the match is weak. Clone sizes are given selectively: once, few, many, or a class where the clone is expanded.

D: TRBD1; size: NA; J: TRBJ1-1; V: TRBV6-1; CDR3: CASSEDRAGVGTEAFF; DNA: TGTGCCAGCAGTGAGGACAGGGCGGGAGTCGGCACTGAAGCTTTCTTT
D: TRBD1; size: NA; J: TRBJ2-7; V: TRBV29-1; CDR3: CSVRTGGRYEQYF; DNA: TGCAGCGTCAGGACAGGGGGCAGGTACGAGCAGTACTTC
D: NA; size: NA; J: TRBJ1-1; V: TRBV7-8; CDR3: CASSSLGGNTEAFF; DNA: TGTGCCAGCAGCTCCTTGGGGGGGAACACTGAAGCTTTCTTT
D: TRBD1; size: once; J: TRBJ2-5; V: TRBV28; CDR3: CASSLLGGDETQYF; DNA: TGTGCCAGCAGTTTGTTAGGGGGCGATGAGACCCAGTACTTC
D: NA; size: NA; J: TRBJ2-7; V: TRBV21-1; CDR3: CASTYFELAGPYEQYF; DNA: TGTGCCAGCACCTACTTCGAACTAGCGGGACCCTACGAGCAGTACTTC
D: TRBD1; size: few; J: TRBJ2-3; V: TRBV10-3; CDR3: CAISERLRQGASQYF; DNA: TGTGCCATCAGTGAGAGATTGAGACAGGGGGCTTCGCAGTATTTT
D: NA; size: few; J: TRBJ2-7; V: TRBV10-2; CDR3: CASSATLVAVGEQYF; DNA: TGCGCCAGCAGTGCAACCCTAGTGGCGGTGGGTGAGCAGTACTTC
D: TRBD2; size: NA; J: TRBJ2-7; V: TRBV5-4; CDR3: CASSLARGGGFREQYF; DNA: TGTGCCAGCAGCTTGGCGAGAGGCGGGGGTTTTCGGGAGCAGTACTTC
D: NA; size: NA; J: TRBJ2-5; V: TRBV5-1; CDR3: CASSFTTGLQETQYF; DNA: TGCGCCAGCAGCTTCACAACAGGGCTACAAGAGACCCAGTACTTC
D: NA; size: NA; J: TRBJ2-2; V: TRBV27; CDR3: CASSLFGRNTGELFF; DNA: TGTGCCAGCAGTTTATTCGGGAGGAACACCGGGGAGCTGTTTTTT
D: NA; size: NA; J: TRBJ1-5; V: TRBV4-1; CDR3: CASSQTQGGNQPQHF; DNA: TGCGCCAGCAGCCAGACACAGGGTGGGAATCAGCCCCAGCATTTT
D: TRBD2; size: NA; J: TRBJ2-7; V: TRBV29-1; CDR3: CSATTRSKGLYEQYF; DNA: TGCAGCGCGACCACGCGCAGTAAGGGACTATACGAGCAGTACTTC
D: NA; size: NA; J: TRBJ1-2; V: TRBV2; CDR3: CASSEASAGVGYGYTF; DNA: TGTGCCAGCAGTGAAGCTTCGGCAGGGGTAGGCTATGGCTACACCTTC
D: NA; size: NA; J: TRBJ1-1; V: TRBV18; CDR3: CASSSTTGGTEAFF; DNA: TGTGCCAGCTCATCAACGACGGGAGGGACTGAAGCTTTCTTT
D: NA; size: few; J: TRBJ2-1; V: TRBV7-2; CDR3: CASGRDYNEQFF; DNA: TGTGCCAGCGGTCGGGACTACAATGAGCAGTTCTTC
D: NA; size: once; J: TRBJ1-1; V: TRBV5-1; CDR3: CASTPPGDTEAFF; DNA: TGCGCCAGCACACCCCCCGGGGACACTGAAGCTTTCTTT
D: NA; size: once; J: TRBJ2-3; V: TRBV27; CDR3: CASSGQLTDTQYF; DNA: TGTGCCAGCAGTGGGCAACTCACAGATACGCAGTATTTT
D: TRBD1; size: NA; J: TRBJ2-1; V: TRBV27; CDR3: CASRLPGQGISEQFF; DNA: TGTGCCAGCAGGCTACCGGGACAGGGGATCAGTGAGCAGTTCTTC
D: NA; size: NA; J: TRBJ1-3; V: TRBV5-1; CDR3: CASSLAGAGNTIYF; DNA: TGCGCCAGCAGCTTGGCAGGCGCCGGAAACACCATATATTTT
D: TRBD1; size: once; J: TRBJ1-2; V: TRBV29-1; CDR3: CSVGPGGSGTVANYGYTF; DNA: TGCAGCGTTGGTCCTGGAGGATCGGGGACAGTAGCTAACTATGGCTACACCTTC
D: NA; size: NA; J: TRBJ2-3; V: TRBV9; CDR3: CASSTVVGADADTQYF; DNA: TGTGCCAGCAGCACAGTGGTGGGGGCAGACGCAGATACGCAGTATTTT
D: NA; size: NA; J: TRBJ1-5; V: TRBV2; CDR3: CASSPARGAAPNQPQHF; DNA: TGTGCCAGCAGCCCCGCGCGCGGGGCGGCCCCCAATCAGCCCCAGCATTTT
D: TRBD2; size: NA; J: TRBJ2-5; V: TRBV7-9; CDR3: CASSVGLEKQETQYF; DNA: TGTGCCAGCAGCGTGGGACTAGAAAAGCAAGAGACCCAGTACTTC
D: TRBD1; size: NA; J: TRBJ1-3; V: TRBV18; CDR3: CASSRDRIYSGNTIYF; DNA: TGTGCCAGCTCCCGGGACAGGATCTACTCTGGAAACACCATATATTTT
D: NA; size: few; J: TRBJ2-7; V: TRBV5-1; CDR3: CASSLVPGTYEAQYF; DNA: TGCGCCAGCAGCTTGGTCCCGGGTACCTATGAGGCGCAGTACTTC
D: NA; size: NA; J: TRBJ1-5; V: TRBV7-9; CDR3: CASSFVGEQPQHF; DNA: TGTGCCAGCAGCTTTGTGGGCGAACAGCCCCAGCATTTT
D: NA; size: NA; J: TRBJ1-2; V: TRBV7-9; CDR3: CASSLSRQANYGYTF; DNA: TGTGCCAGCAGCTTATCCCGGCAGGCTAACTATGGCTACACCTTC
D: NA; size: NA; J: TRBJ2-6; V: TRBV5-1; CDR3: CASSSVPLRVVRRSGANVLTF; DNA: TGCGCCAGCAGCTCGGTTCCGCTGAGGGTAGTAAGACGCTCTGGGGCCAACGTCCTGACTTTC
D: NA; size: NA; J: TRBJ2-2; V: TRBV5-4; CDR3: CASSLSSPGELFF; DNA: TGTGCCAGCAGCTTATCGTCCCCCGGGGAGCTGTTTTTT
D: TRBD2; size: few; J: TRBJ2-1; V: TRBV2; CDR3: CASSVRTSGGLDPSYNEQFF; DNA: TGTGCCAGCAGTGTCAGGACTAGCGGGGGGTTGGACCCATCCTACAATGAGCAGTTCTTC
D: NA; size: once; J: TRBJ2-2; V: TRBV28; CDR3: CATNSGQNTGELFF; DNA: TGTGCCACCAATAGCGGCCAGAACACCGGGGAGCTGTTTTTT
D: NA; size: NA; J: TRBJ1-5; V: TRBV7-8; CDR3: CASSQRGSPQHF; DNA: TGTGCCAGCAGCCAAAGGGGTTCGCCCCAGCATTTT
D: TRBD1; size: NA; J: TRBJ2-7; V: TRBV29-1; CDR3: CSVEDVTGAPYEQYF; DNA: TGCAGCGTTGAAGACGTGACAGGGGCCCCATACGAGCAGTACTTC
D: TRBD2; size: NA; J: TRBJ2-3; V: TRBV27; CDR3: CASSLLAGGRDTQYF; DNA: TGTGCCAGCAGTTTACTGGCGGGAGGGCGAGATACGCAGTATTTT
D: TRBD2; size: many; J: TRBJ2-5; V: TRBV4-1; CDR3: CASSQGPLLAEGETQYF; DNA: TGCGCCAGCAGCCAAGGGCCGCTTCTAGCGGAGGGAGAGACCCAGTACTTC
D: TRBD2; size: NA; J: TRBJ2-7; V: TRBV7-8; CDR3: CASSAGLSLEQYF; DNA: TGTGCCAGCAGCGCGGGACTATCCCTTGAGCAGTACTTC
D: TRBD2; size: NA; J: TRBJ2-5; V: TRBV19; CDR3: CASSITGGRSETQYF; DNA: TGTGCCAGTAGTATAACGGGAGGCAGATCGGAGACCCAGTACTTC
D: NA; size: few; J: TRBJ2-3; V: TRBV11-2; CDR3: CASSLRRTDTQYF; DNA: TGTGCCAGCAGCTTACGTCGCACAGATACGCAGTATTTT
D: TRBD2; size: once; J: TRBJ2-1; V: TRBV18; CDR3: CASSPSSGDGYNEQFF; DNA: TGTGCCAGCTCACCATCCAGCGGGGACGGGTACAATGAGCAGTTCTTC
D: TRBD1; size: NA; J: TRBJ1-2; V: TRBV7-8; CDR3: CASSLVHGQGAGGYTF; DNA: TGTGCCAGCAGCTTAGTGCATGGGCAGGGGGCAGGTGGCTACACCTTC
D: NA; size: NA; J: TRBJ2-5; V: TRBV27; CDR3: CASSLSGGTQYF; DNA: TGTGCCAGCAGTTTATCGGGGGGGACCCAGTACTTC
D: TRBD1; size: NA; J: TRBJ1-1; V: TRBV5-6; CDR3: CASSARTGNTEAFF; DNA: TGTGCCAGCAGCGCACGGACAGGGAACACTGAAGCTTTCTTT
D: NA; size: NA; J: TRBJ1-1; V: TRBV27; CDR3: CASSLLANTEAFF; DNA: TGTGCCAGCAGTTTACTGGCGAACACTGAAGCTTTCTTT
D: TRBD2; size: NA; J: TRBJ2-5; V: TRBV7-9; CDR3: CASSPGTSGRTQETQYF; DNA: TGTGCCAGCAGCCCGGGGACTAGCGGGAGGACCCAAGAGACCCAGTACTTC
D: TRBD2; size: NA; J: TRBJ2-5; V: TRBV5-1; CDR3: CASSSGTSETEQYF; DNA: TGCGCCAGCAGCTCCGGGACTAGCGAAACAGAGCAGTACTTC
D: TRBD2; size: many; J: TRBJ2-1; V: TRBV27; CDR3: CASSLMGGRAPYNEQFF; DNA: TGTGCCAGCAGTTTAATGGGCGGGAGGGCCCCCTACAATGAGCAGTTCTTC
D: TRBD2; size: once; J: TRBJ2-3; V: TRBV7-3; CDR3: CASSLGLAGAGDTQYF; DNA: TGTGCCAGCAGCCTCGGACTAGCGGGAGCAGGAGATACGCAGTATTTT
D: TRBD2; size: NA; J: TRBJ2-7; V: TRBV2; CDR3: CASTERGSLQYF; DNA: TGTGCCAGCACCGAGCGGGGTAGCTTGCAGTACTTC
D: TRBD1; size: NA; J: TRBJ1-1; V: TRBV2; CDR3: CALLSWDRDTLNTEAFF; DNA: TGTGCCTTACTAAGTTGGGACAGGGATACTTTGAACACTGAAGCTTTCTTT
D: NA; size: NA; J: TRBJ1-2; V: TRBV19; CDR3: CASSIDQGLGYTF; DNA: TGTGCCAGTAGTATAGATCAGGGTCTTGGCTACACCTTC
D: NA; size: few; J: TRBJ1-4; V: TRBV13; CDR3: CASSFREPGGTNEKLFF; DNA: TGTGCCAGCAGCTTTCGCGAACCGGGAGGGACTAATGAAAAACTGTTTTTT
D: NA; size: NA; J: TRBJ2-7; V: TRBV7-3; CDR3: CASSLGSFEQYF; DNA: TGTGCCAGCAGCTTGGGTAGCTTCGAGCAGTACTTC
D: NA; size: NA; J: TRBJ2-7; V: TRBV2; CDR3: CASSGTVSYEQYF; DNA: TGTGCCAGCAGTGGGACAGTGTCCTACGAGCAGTACTTC
D: TRBD1; size: NA; J: TRBJ1-1; V: TRBV29-1; CDR3: CSVVGTGRVVNTEAFF; DNA: TGCAGCGTTGTTGGGACAGGGAGGGTTGTGAACACTGAAGCTTTCTTT
D: NA; size: NA; J: TRBJ1-1; V: TRBV18; CDR3: CASSPTRLMNTEAFF; DNA: TGTGCCAGCTCACCGACCAGACTGATGAACACTGAAGCTTTCTTT